Below are 10 T cell receptor beta chains sequenced from a single sample in a study of identifying expanded T cells in peripheral blood. Using immunoSEQ multiplex PCR, the repertoire was profiled, and TCRdb retains in-frame clones only, with some absent. The repertoire holds some 91,000 clones, about 91% seen once, with about 4% in the top ten. Sequenced sample: blood. Receptors were obtained from a person aged 18-69 years in good health.

The rearrangement joins TRBV6-5 to TRBJ1-6; no definite D call. The ends were cut back, 6 bases at V and 6 bases at J, with 9 bases in the middle. Per germline, CDR1 MNHEY and CDR2 SVGAGI. This CDR3 comprises 13 residues. The CDR3, as DNA: TGTGCCAGCAGAAGAGGGATTAATTCACCCCTCCACTTT. It yields the protein CASRRGINSPLHF.

This chain uses TRBV6-4 with TRBJ2-2, with no clear D. There are 15 residues in the CDR3. Deletions cut 0 bases from V and 0 bases from J, with 5 bases between. The germline gives CDR1 MRHNA, CDR2 SNTAGT. The CDR3 nucleotides read TGTGCCAGCAGTGACTCGAGCCCGAACACCGGGGAGCTGTTTTTT. This encodes CASSDSSPNTGELFF.

The chain carries TRBV30 and TRBJ1-6, with 7 nucleotides matching TRBD1. CDR3 length equals 13 residues. The germline gives CDR1 GTSNPN, CDR2 SVGIG (reference sequence). The V and J ends lost 2 bases and 10 bases, in that order; junction bases with no gene match: 5. CDR3 nucleotide sequence: TGTGCCTGGAGTCCGGGACAGCAGTCACCCCTCCACTTT. Its protein is CAWSPGQQSPLHF.

The V call is TRBV27, the J call TRBJ1-6; D call uncertain. The V gene lost 5 bases and the J gene lost 5 bases, with 13 bases spanning the gap. Per germline, CDR1 MNHEY and CDR2 SMNVEV (reference sequence). This CDR3 spans 15 amino acids. CDR3 sequence: CASSPRDGNNSPLHF. The CDR3 DNA follows: TGTGCCAGCAGTCCTCGGGATGGGAATAATTCACCCCTCCACTTT.

Notes on this clone: Additional DNA sequences in this sample encode the identical CDR3. The rearrangement joins TRBV5-4 to TRBJ2-7; 8 bases fit TRBD1. Per the germline V gene, CDR1 is SGHNT and CDR2 is YYREEE (reference sequence). V shed 4 bases and J 2 bases; nucleotides not matched to a gene: 5. The CDR3 has 14 amino acids. The CDR3 loop reads CASSPGTGAYEQYF. In DNA form, the CDR3 reads TGTGCCAGCAGCCCAGGGACAGGAGCCTACGAGCAGTACTTC.

The chain recombines TRBV7-9 with TRBJ2-3, with TRBD2 identical over 7 bases. V lost 5 bases to trimming and J lost 0 bases; unmatched junction nucleotides: 11. The CDR3 contains 17 residues. The V gene's germline CDR1 is SEHNR and CDR2 FQNEAQ (reference sequence). This chain's CDR3 is CASSRPPGSGSTDTQYF. In nucleotides, the CDR3 is TGTGCCAGCAGCCGCCCCCCTGGTAGCGGGAGCACAGATACGCAGTATTTT.

V gene TRBV29-1 combines with J gene TRBJ1-5; D remains ambiguous. This CDR3 is 8 amino acids long. Deletions cut 7 bases from V and 9 bases from J, with 4 bases between. CDR1 and CDR2 (germline): SQVTM, ANQGSEA. CDR3 sequence: CSEMPQHF. Written as DNA, the CDR3 is TGCAGCGAAATGCCCCAGCATTTT.

This clone was seen a single time. The chain uses TRBV5-1 and TRBJ2-2, with TRBD2 as a possible D gene (6 bases). CDR1 and CDR2 (germline): SGHRS, YFSETQ. The CDR3 covers 14 residues. The V end was cut by 3 bases, the J end by 2 bases, with 8 bases between. The CDR3 is CASSWTTNTGELFF. CDR3 coding DNA: TGCGCCAGCAGCTGGACTACCAACACCGGGGAGCTGTTTTTT.

This chain joins TRBV10-2 and TRBJ2-7; tentative D call: TRBD1 (6 bases). The CDR3 is 13 residues long. V was clipped by 7 bases and J by 0 bases, with 10 bases between them. Germline V gene lookup returns CDR1 WSHSY and CDR2 SAAADI. The CDR3 sequence is CASNLGGSYEQYF. As DNA, the CDR3 is TGCGCCAGCAATTTAGGGGGCTCCTACGAGCAGTACTTC.

As DNA, the CDR3 is TGTGCCACCAGCGCCCACCGGGGGATAAATCAGCCCCAGCATTTT. This sequence encodes CATSAHRGINQPQHF. The genes are TRBV15 and TRBJ1-5, with D tentatively TRBD1 (5 bases). CDR3 length: 15 residues. V dropped 5 bases and J dropped 4 bases, with 15 bases sitting between them. Germline CDR1 and CDR2: LNHNV and YYDKDF (reference sequence).